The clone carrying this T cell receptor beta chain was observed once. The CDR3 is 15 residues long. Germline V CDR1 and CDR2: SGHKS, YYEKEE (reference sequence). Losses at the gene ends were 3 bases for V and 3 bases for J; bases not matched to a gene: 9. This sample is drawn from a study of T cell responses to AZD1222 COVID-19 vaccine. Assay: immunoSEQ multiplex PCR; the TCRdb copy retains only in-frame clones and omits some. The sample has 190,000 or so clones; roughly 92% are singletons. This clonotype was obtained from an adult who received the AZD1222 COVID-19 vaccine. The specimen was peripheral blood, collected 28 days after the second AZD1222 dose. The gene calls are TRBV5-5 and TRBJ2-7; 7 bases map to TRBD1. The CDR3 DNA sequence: TGTGCCAGCAGCTCCAATCCGGGACAGTACTACGAGCAGTACTTC. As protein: CASSSNPGQYYEQYF.